This TCR beta chain was identified in a study of blood T cell repertoires in COVID-19. Per the germline V gene, CDR1 is MDHEN and CDR2 is SYDVKM. The V gene end was trimmed by 6 bases and the J gene end by 7 bases; junction bases not matched to a gene: 11. This CDR3 contains 17 residues. Participants' own reports of clinical history determined their cohort assignment. Sequenced by immunoSEQ multiplex PCR; TCRdb stores in-frame clones only, minus some. The sample has roughly 430,000 clones, about 88% seen once. The receptor's source is a woman younger than 35 who had been exposed to COVID-19. The chain recombines TRBV28 with TRBJ2-2, with TRBD2 matching over 13 bases. The specimen was PBMCs or T cells enriched from blood (not recorded which). In DNA form, the CDR3 reads TGTGCCAGCAGCCGAGGACTAGCGGGAGTACGAGTCGGGGAGCTGTTTTTT. Amino acids: CASSRGLAGVRVGELFF.